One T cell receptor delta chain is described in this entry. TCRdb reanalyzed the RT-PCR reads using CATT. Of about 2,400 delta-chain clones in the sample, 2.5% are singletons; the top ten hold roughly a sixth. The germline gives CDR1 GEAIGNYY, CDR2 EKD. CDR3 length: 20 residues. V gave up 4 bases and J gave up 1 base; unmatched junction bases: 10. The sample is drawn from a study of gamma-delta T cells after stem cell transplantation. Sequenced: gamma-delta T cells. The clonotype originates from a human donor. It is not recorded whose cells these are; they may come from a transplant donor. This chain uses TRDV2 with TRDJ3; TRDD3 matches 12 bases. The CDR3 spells CACDRTGGYSSSWDTRQMFF. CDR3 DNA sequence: TGTGCCTGTGATCGTACTGGGGGATACTCCTCTTCCTGGGACACCCGACAGATGTTTTTC.